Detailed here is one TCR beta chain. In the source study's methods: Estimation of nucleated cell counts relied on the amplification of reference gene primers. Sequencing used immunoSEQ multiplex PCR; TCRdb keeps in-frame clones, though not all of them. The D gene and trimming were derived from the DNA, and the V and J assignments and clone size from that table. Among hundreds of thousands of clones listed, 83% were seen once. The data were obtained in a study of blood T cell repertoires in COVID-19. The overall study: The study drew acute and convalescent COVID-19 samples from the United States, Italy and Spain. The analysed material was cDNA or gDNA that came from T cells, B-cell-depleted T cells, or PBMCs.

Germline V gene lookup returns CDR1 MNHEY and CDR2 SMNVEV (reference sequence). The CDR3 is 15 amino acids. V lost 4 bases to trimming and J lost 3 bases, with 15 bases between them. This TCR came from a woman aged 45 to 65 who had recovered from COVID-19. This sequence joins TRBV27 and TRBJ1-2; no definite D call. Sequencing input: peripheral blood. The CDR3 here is CASSSAREPHYGYTF. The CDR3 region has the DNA TGTGCCAGCAGTTCGGCGAGGGAACCTCACTATGGCTACACCTTC.